The 9 T cell receptor beta chains given below trace back to one sample, sequenced in a study of T-cell reconstitution after alpha-beta-depleted transplantation in children (dated by TCRdb to 2016 to 2018). The library was made by PCR. Sequencer: Illumina HiSeq 2500. Molecular barcoding was employed in the preparation of TCR libraries, with unique molecular identifiers being used to normalize TCRbeta repertoire quantification. TCRdb redid the processing of the public reads, applying fastp at Q25 and MiXCR, and retained in-frame beta chains. Rows with a matching CDR3 protein are joined into one entry that keeps the most common DNA and genes. The sample yields approximately 270,000 distinct CDR3 sequences; nearly 10% were counted once. About 9.4% of the sample goes to the ten largest clones. The material sequenced was PBMCs from the stem cell graft donor, taken from the stem cell graft. The receptors originated from a human donor who donated a stem cell graft to a child with SCID.

CDR3 protein: CASSQEPATDTQYF. The DNA of the CDR3 is TGTGCCAGCAGCCAAGAACCAGCCACAGATACGCAGTATTTT. The chain combines TRBV14 with TRBJ2-3; unclear D gene. The CDR3 extends over 14 amino acids. The V end was cut by 0 bases, the J end by 2 bases, with 6 bases between. The germline V gene has CDR1 SGHDN and CDR2 FVKESK.

The chain combines TRBV6-5 with TRBJ1-1; 7 bases match TRBD1. This CDR3 is built from 14 residues. Per germline, CDR1 MNHEY and CDR2 SVGAGI. The V segment lost 2 bases and the J segment 5 bases; nucleotides outside the gene matches: 5. CDR3 loop: CASSYEGAETEAFF. CDR3 DNA sequence: TGTGCCAGCAGTTACGAGGGGGCTGAAACTGAAGCTTTCTTT.

The gene calls are TRBV25-1 and TRBJ2-5; 13 bases are shared with TRBD2. This CDR3 comprises 15 residues. Trimming cost V 6 bases and J 1 base; bases outside gene matches: 2. Germline loops: CDR1 MGHDK, CDR2 SYGVNS. In DNA, the CDR3 is TGTGCCAGCAGGGGGACTAGCGGGGTCCAAGAGACCCAGTACTTC. It translates to CASRGTSGVQETQYF.

This clonotype appeared a few times. The chain has TRBV4-1 and TRBJ2-5, with a possible D match to TRBD1 (6 bases). Trimming left V 3 bases short and J 4 bases short, with 21 bases between. Per germline, CDR1 MGHRA and CDR2 YSYEKL. The CDR3 spans 17 residues. The CDR3 sequence: CASSQENQGFFIETQYF. In nucleotides, the CDR3 is TGCGCCAGCAGCCAGGAAAATCAGGGGTTTTTCATAGAGACCCAGTACTTC.

Ten or more counts support this clonotype. The chain joins TRBV2 to TRBJ1-1, with 7 bases aligning to TRBD1. Germline lookup yields CDR1 SNHLY and CDR2 FYNNEI. The CDR3 has 13 amino acids. Trimming cost V 5 bases and J 7 bases; bases outside gene matches: 7. The CDR3 DNA sequence: TGTGCCAGCAGTTACGGGACAGAGAGTGAAGCTTTCTTT. This translates into CASSYGTESEAFF. The full variable domain, completed using reference TRBV2 and TRBJ1-1, is EPEVTQTPSHQVTQMGQEVILRCVPISNHLYFYWYRQILGQKVEFLVSFYNNEISEKSEIFDDQFSVERPDGSNFTLKIRSTKLEDSAMYFCASSYGTESEAFFGQGTRLTVV.

This clonotype has a handful of counts. The chain recombines TRBV5-1 with TRBJ2-3; D uncertain. Trimming cost V 2 bases and J 0 bases, with 10 bases left between them. The CDR3 length is 15 residues. Germline V CDR1 and CDR2: SGHRS, YFSETQ. The CDR3 DNA sequence: TGCGCCAGCAGCTTTCAGGTTTCTAGCACAGATACGCAGTATTTT. Encoded protein: CASSFQVSSTDTQYF.

This clonotype was observed a few times. This rearrangement joins TRBV13 to TRBJ1-5, with 9 positions matching TRBD1. The CDR3 is 16 amino acids. With V trimmed by 5 bases and J by 7 bases, 12 bases remained unmatched. The germline V gene has CDR1 PRHDT and CDR2 FYEKMQ (reference sequence). The CDR3, as DNA: TGTGCCAGCAGCATAACCTCCGGGACAGGGAACCAGCCCCAGCATTTT. Translation: CASSITSGTGNQPQHF.

The genes are TRBV20-1 and TRBJ2-3; 8 nucleotides match TRBD2. CDR1 DFQATT and CDR2 SNEGSKA come from the germline V gene (reference sequence). This CDR3 contains 15 residues. Trimming at V came to 5 bases and at J to 4 bases, leaving 11 bases not matched to a gene. The CDR3 sequence is CSAVPGGVGPDTQYF. For the CDR3, the DNA is TGCAGTGCTGTCCCCGGGGGGGTGGGGCCAGATACGCAGTATTTT.

This clonotype was found many times. V is TRBV12-3 or TRBV12-4 and J is TRBJ2-1; weak D call: TRBD2 (6 bases). Deletions cut 1 base from V and 7 bases from J, with 8 bases between. The CDR3 is made up of 13 amino acids. The CDR3: CASSLVSGNEQFF. CDR3 bases: TGTGCCAGCAGTTTAGTTAGCGGAAATGAGCAGTTCTTC.